This T cell receptor (beta chain) is drawn from a study of fetal regulatory T cell absence and autoimmunity. The study, taken as a whole, reports: Cord blood and pancreas showed broadly similar TRB gene family usage. Compared with cord blood, pancreas showed oligoclonal TCR enrichment, some clones over 85-fold.

Assay used: immunoSEQ multiplex PCR; TCRdb lists only in-frame clones, some missing. The sample has 95,000 to 100,000 clones, roughly 78% seen once. In regard to this clone: Its cognate antigen is unknown.

Germline V gene lookup returns CDR1 SGDLS and CDR2 YYNGEE. The CDR3 consists of 16 residues. The V end was cut by 0 bases, the J end by 0 bases, with 11 bases between. The source of this sequence is a male donor with IPEX syndrome. The chain has TRBV9 and TRBJ2-3; either TRBD1 or TRBD2 may supply D (6 bases each). The sample comprised pancreas tissue. DNA for the CDR3: TGTGCCAGCAGCGTAGCCGGGGGCTCTAGCACAGATACGCAGTATTTT. Translated, it gives CASSVAGGSSTDTQYF.